Listed here is a single TCR beta chain. The antigen remains undetermined. With the read ending 3 residues before the CDR3 end, the germline J gene is used to fill in that end. The sample comes from a study of Tregs in tolerant kidney transplant recipients. Study outcomes and limitations: For some patients, primers changed over time, blocking nucleotide-level comparison. In tolerant patients, donor-specific Tregs outgrew total Tregs, suggesting antigen-driven expansion.

Libraries were prepared by immunoSEQ multiplex PCR; TCRdb keeps only in-frame clonotypes and omits some of them. The sample is made up of tens of thousands of clones, and the top ten hold less than 2% of it. Mixed chimerism was transient after nonmyeloablative marrow transplants from related graft donors. Unstimulated regulatory T cells (CD4+CD25+CD127-), CD4+CD25- non-regulatory cells, CD4 and CD8 cells were FACS-sorted from thawed PBMCs. Germline V gives CDR1 SGHTA, CDR2 FQGTGA. After removal of 5 bases from V and 8 bases from J, the junction contained 14 bases not matched to a gene. There are 16 residues in the CDR3.

This receptor was obtained from a human patient who received a combined kidney and bone marrow transplant. Some T cells may trace back to the graft donor. Here the sequenced sample was CD4+ T cells from blood (PBMCs), taken 24 months after the transplant. V is TRBV7-3 and J is TRBJ2-1, with 8 bases fitting TRBD2. The CDR3 DNA, read in part, is TGTGCCAGCAGCCAGGGCCCTAGCGGGTGGGTCGATGAG. Its translation is CASSQGPSGWVDE. The CDR3 in its entirety is CASSQGPSGWVDEQFF.